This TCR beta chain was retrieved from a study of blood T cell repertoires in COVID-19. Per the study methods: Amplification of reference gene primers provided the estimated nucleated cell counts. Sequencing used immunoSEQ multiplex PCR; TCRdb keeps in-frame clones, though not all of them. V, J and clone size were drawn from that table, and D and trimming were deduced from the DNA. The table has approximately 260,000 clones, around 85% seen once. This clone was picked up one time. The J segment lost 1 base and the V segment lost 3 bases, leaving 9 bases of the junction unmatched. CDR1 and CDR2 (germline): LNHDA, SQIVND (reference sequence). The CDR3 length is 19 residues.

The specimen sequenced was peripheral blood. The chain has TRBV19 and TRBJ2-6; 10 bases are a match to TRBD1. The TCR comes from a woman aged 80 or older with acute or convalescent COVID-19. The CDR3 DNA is TGTGCCAGTAGTATCCCTCCGACAGGGGGCAGGTCTGGGGCCAACGTCCTGACTTTC. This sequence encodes CASSIPPTGGRSGANVLTF.